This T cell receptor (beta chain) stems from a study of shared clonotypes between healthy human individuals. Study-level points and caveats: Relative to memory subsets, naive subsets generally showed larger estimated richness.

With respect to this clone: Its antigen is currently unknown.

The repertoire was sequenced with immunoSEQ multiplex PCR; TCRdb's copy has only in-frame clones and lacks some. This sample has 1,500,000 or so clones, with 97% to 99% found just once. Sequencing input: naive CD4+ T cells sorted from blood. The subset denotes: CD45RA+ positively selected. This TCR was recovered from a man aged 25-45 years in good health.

CDR3 sequence reads: CASSPPGLYQETQYF. The CDR3 nucleotides are TGTGCCAGCTCACCCCCTGGGTTGTACCAAGAGACCCAGTACTTC. The chain employs TRBV18 and TRBJ2-5; no clear D. The length of the CDR3 is 15 residues. Germline V gives CDR1 KGHSH, CDR2 LQKENI. Deletions cut 3 bases from V and 0 bases from J, with 11 bases between.